A single T cell receptor (beta chain) is shown here with its context. Its antigen is unknown. Samples underwent the assay at deep level. The table came from immunoSEQ multiplex PCR; TCRdb's copy has only in-frame clones and leaves some out. The sample holds about 2.3 million clones, more than 85% seen once. This sample stems from a study of shared clonotypes between healthy human individuals. Whole-study findings and limits: Despite large depth, sorted-subset datasets appeared incompletely sequenced. A small donor pool kept down the genetic and exposure-history diversity that was represented. All-four-donor shared clonotypes had higher generation probabilities than non-shared clonotypes did.

The CDR3 is 17 residues long. From germline, CDR1 is SQVTM and CDR2 ANQGSEA. The junction had 7 bases not matched to a gene; V was cut back by 4 bases and J by 0 bases. This rearrangement joins TRBV29-1 to TRBJ2-1; 12 bases match TRBD1. The TCR comes from a man in his late teens or twenties in good health. Some clones in this sample may be carry-over from other donors' samples. Sequenced input: naive CD4+ T cells from PBMCs. Subset of the sample: CD45RA+ positively selected. This CDR3 is CSVAGTGGAGSYNEQFF. CDR3 nucleotides: TGCAGCGTTGCCGGGACAGGGGGCGCCGGCTCCTACAATGAGCAGTTCTTC.